This TCR beta chain was retrieved from a study of monozygotic twins with inflammatory bowel disease. This CDR3 region has 14 residues. Germline loops: CDR1 MGHRA, CDR2 YSYEKL. After re-calling the 5' RACE reads, TCRdb lists one entry per CDR3 protein, DNA absent. This table holds fewer than 350,000 distinct CDR3 sequences. The source of this sequence is a human donor with ulcerative colitis or Crohn's disease, or a healthy co-twin of an affected twin (not recorded which). This sequence joins TRBV4-1 and TRBJ2-1; TCRdb indicates TRBD1, and absent DNA this call remains unverified. Sequenced input: blood. The CDR3 spells CASSRSAGVYEQFF.